This T cell receptor (beta chain) was sequenced for a study of T cell responses to AZD1222 COVID-19 vaccine. The study, taken as a whole, reports: Just a handful of AZD1222 recipients tested seropositive at baseline.

V lost 5 bases to trimming and J lost 6 bases; unmatched junction nucleotides: 9. Germline-derived CDR1 and CDR2 are MNHEY and SVGEGT. This CDR3 spans 15 amino acids. Details on this clone: Its antigen is unknown.

Researchers grouped second doses given at about 4 or about 12 weeks into one pool. Sequencing used immunoSEQ multiplex PCR; TCRdb keeps in-frame clones, though not all of them. This table holds about 81,000 clones, around 90% found once. This chain uses TRBV6-2 or TRBV6-3 with TRBJ1-5; the match to TRBD1 covers 8 bases. The receptor was isolated from an adult who received the AZD1222 COVID-19 vaccine. This specimen was peripheral blood, taken 28 days after the second AZD1222 dose. The CDR3 coding sequence is TGTGCCAGCAGTACAAGACAGGGGTACGTTCAGCCCCAGCATTTT. Translating it yields CASSTRQGYVQPQHF.